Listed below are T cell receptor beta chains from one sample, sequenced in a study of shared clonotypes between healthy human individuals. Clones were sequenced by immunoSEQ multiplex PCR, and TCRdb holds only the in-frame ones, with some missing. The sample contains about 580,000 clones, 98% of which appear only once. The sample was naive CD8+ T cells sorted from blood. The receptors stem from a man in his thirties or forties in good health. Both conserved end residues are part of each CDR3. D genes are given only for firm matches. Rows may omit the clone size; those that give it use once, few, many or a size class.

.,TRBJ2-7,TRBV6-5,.,TGTGCCAGCGCCGGCTGGCCCCTTTCCTACGAGCAGTACTTC,CASAGWPLSYEQYF
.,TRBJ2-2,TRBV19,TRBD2,TGTGCCAGTACCCCGTTAGGCGGGAGGGCCGACACCGGGGAGCTGTTTTTT,CASTPLGGRADTGELFF
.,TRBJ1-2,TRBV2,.,TGTGCCAGCAGTGTCGACATTTCGGCAAACTATGGCTACACCTTC,CASSVDISANYGYTF
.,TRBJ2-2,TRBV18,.,TGTGCCAGCTCACCGGGACGTCTGGGACTGAACCCCGGGGAGCTGTTTTTT,CASSPGRLGLNPGELFF
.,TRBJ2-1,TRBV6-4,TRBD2,TGTGCCAGCAGTGAATCGGGAGGCTACAATGAGCAGTTCTTC,CASSESGGYNEQFF
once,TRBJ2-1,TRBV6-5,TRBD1,TGTGCCAGCAGTTACGGGACGGGGACAGACGAGCAGTTCTTC,CASSYGTGTDEQFF
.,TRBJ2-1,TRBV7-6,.,TGTGCCAGCAGCCGACAGATCCACAATGAGCAGTTCTTC,CASSRQIHNEQFF
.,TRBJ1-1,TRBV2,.,TGTGCCAGCAGTGACGACATGGGGGCAGGGTACACTGAAGCTTTCTTT,CASSDDMGAGYTEAFF
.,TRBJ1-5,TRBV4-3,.,TGCGCCAGCAGCCAAGACCGGACAATTAGCAATCAGCCCCAGCATTTT,CASSQDRTISNQPQHF
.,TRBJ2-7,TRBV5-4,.,TGTGCCAGCAGCTTAAGGGGAGACTACGAGCAGTACTTC,CASSLRGDYEQYF
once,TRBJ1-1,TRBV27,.,TGTGCCAGCAGTTTACTGGGGAGTGGAGGCACTGAAGCTTTCTTT,CASSLLGSGGTEAFF
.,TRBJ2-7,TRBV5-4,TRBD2,TGTGCCAGCAGCTTGGCTAGCGGAAGCACCTACGAGCAGTACTTC,CASSLASGSTYEQYF
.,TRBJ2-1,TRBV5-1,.,TGCGCCAGCAGAGGGACAGGGTTTCTAGCGGGAGTAGGGAAGAATGAGCAGTTCTTC,CASRGTGFLAGVGKNEQFF
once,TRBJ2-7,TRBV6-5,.,TGTGCCAGCAGTTGGGAACTCGGGCCCGGCCGCTACGAGCAGTACTTC,CASSWELGPGRYEQYF
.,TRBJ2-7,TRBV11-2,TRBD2,TGTGCCAGCAGCCTACCTCAGACTAGCGGGACGCCCTACGAGCAGTACTTC,CASSLPQTSGTPYEQYF
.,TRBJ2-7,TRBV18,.,TGTGCCAGCTCACTCCCAAGCGAAAACGAGCAGTACTTC,CASSLPSENEQYF
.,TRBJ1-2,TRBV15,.,TGTGCCACTACGAACGCCTTAGGGGGGCTGGACTATGGCTACACCTTC,CATTNALGGLDYGYTF
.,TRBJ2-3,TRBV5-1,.,TGCGCCAGCAGCCCGGCCGGGGTCCCTGGGGCAGATACGCAGTATTTT,CASSPAGVPGADTQYF
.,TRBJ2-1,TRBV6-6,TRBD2,TGTGCCAGCAGTTACAAACTAGCGGGAGGGCAGGAGCAGTTCTTC,CASSYKLAGGQEQFF
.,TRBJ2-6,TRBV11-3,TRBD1,TGTGCCAGCAGCCCAGGACAGGGATCGACTGGGGCCAACGTCCTGACTTTC,CASSPGQGSTGANVLTF
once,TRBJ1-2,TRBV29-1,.,TGCAGCGTTGAAGGTAGGACCGGGTCGTTCTATGGCTACACCTTC,CSVEGRTGSFYGYTF
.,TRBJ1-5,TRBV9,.,TGTGCCAGCAGCGTCGGGGGGCTAAATCAGCCCCAGCATTTT,CASSVGGLNQPQHF
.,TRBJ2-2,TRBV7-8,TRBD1,TGTGCCAGCAGCTCCCCCCGAGAGTCCCGGGACAGGGGACTCCGAAACACCGGGGAGCTGTTTTTT,CASSSPRESRDRGLRNTGELFF
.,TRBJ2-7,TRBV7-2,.,TGTGCCAGCAGCTTAGCAGGGTCTAGCGATAGGTCCTACGAGCAGTACTTC,CASSLAGSSDRSYEQYF
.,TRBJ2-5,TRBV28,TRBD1,TGTGCCAGCAGTCCGGGACAGGGATGGGAGACCCAGTACTTC,CASSPGQGWETQYF
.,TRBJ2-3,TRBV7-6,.,TGTGCCAGCAGCTTAGCGCTTGTAGACACGAGCACAGATACGCAGTATTTT,CASSLALVDTSTDTQYF
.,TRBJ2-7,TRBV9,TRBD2,TGTGCCAGCAACAGCGGGAGCAACGAGCAGTACTTC,CASNSGSNEQYF
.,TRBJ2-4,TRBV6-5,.,TGTGCCAGCAGTTACTCCGGGGGGCAAGGCAAAAACATTCAGTACTTC,CASSYSGGQGKNIQYF